Listed below are T cell receptor beta chains from one sample, sequenced in a study of blood T cell repertoires in COVID-19. Clones were read by immunoSEQ multiplex PCR, and TCRdb kept only the in-frame ones, dropping some. The table records almost 80,000 clones, 80% to 85% of them present only once. The source material was peripheral blood. These receptors originate from a woman in her seventies with acute or convalescent COVID-19. Each CDR3 is given with its conserved first and last residue. D genes are given only for firm matches. Some rows have no size entry. The others give once, few or many, or a class for an expanded clone.

j_call clone_size v_call d_call cdr3_nt cdr3_aa
TRBJ2-3 . TRBV4-2 TRBD2 TGTGCCAGCAGCCAAGAGTGGCGGGAGGGCCCCCGTACAGATACGCAGTATTTT CASSQEWREGPRTDTQYF
TRBJ2-1 . TRBV30 . TGTGCTGGGGCGACCAAAAGGTTCAATGAGCAGTTCTTC CAGATKRFNEQFF
TRBJ2-3 . TRBV6-5 . TGTGCCAGCAGCCTAGACTGGGGGGGCACAGATACGCAGTATTTT CASSLDWGGTDTQYF
TRBJ1-1 . TRBV3-1/TRBV3-2 TRBD1 TGTGCCAGCAGCCAAGGACAGGGCGTCACTGAAGCTTTCTTT CASSQGQGVTEAFF
TRBJ2-7 once TRBV5-4 TRBD2 TGTGCCAGCAGTCAAGGGCGGGAGCCGAGCTACGAGCAGTACTTC CASSQGREPSYEQYF
TRBJ2-7 . TRBV5-1 TRBD1 TGCGCCAGCAGCTTCCCGGGACAGGGGGGCGAGCAGTACTTC CASSFPGQGGEQYF
TRBJ2-7 . TRBV9 . TGTGCCAGCAGCCCCGGGGGCTACGAGCAGTACTTC CASSPGGYEQYF
TRBJ1-2 . TRBV5-1 . TGCGCCAGCAGCTTGTTTACCGGATATCCCGGGACTGGGTATGGCTACACCTTC CASSLFTGYPGTGYGYTF
TRBJ1-4 few TRBV11-2 . TGTGCCAGCAGCTACCGGGACACATCAAAACTGTTTTTT CASSYRDTSKLFF
TRBJ2-7 few TRBV2 . TGTGCCAGCGGGACAAACTCCTACGAGCAGTACTTC CASGTNSYEQYF
TRBJ1-3 many TRBV18 TRBD1 TGTGCCAGCTCACCTACCATGGGGACAGCCTCTGGAAACACCATATATTTT CASSPTMGTASGNTIYF
TRBJ2-1 few TRBV7-2 TRBD2 TGTGCCAGCAGCTCACTAGCGGGAGAATACAATGAGCAGTTCTTC CASSSLAGEYNEQFF
TRBJ1-1 once TRBV2 . TGTGCCAGCACTTACAGAGAGGGAAGCACTGAAGCTTTCTTT CASTYREGSTEAFF
TRBJ2-5 . TRBV27 TRBD1 TGTGCCAGCAGTTTAGTACCGGGACAGGGAAAAGAGACCCAGTACTTC CASSLVPGQGKETQYF
TRBJ1-1 . TRBV5-1 TRBD1 TGCGCCAGCAGCTTGGAACTAGGACAGGGTAAAATTTTT CASSLELGQGKIF
TRBJ2-7 . TRBV2 TRBD1 TGTGCCACCACTGAACAGGGGGCGTCTTACGAGCAGTACTTC CATTEQGASYEQYF
TRBJ1-1 . TRBV24-1 TRBD1 TGTGCCACCAGTCCCTCAGGGGGTGTAAACACTGAAGCTTTCTTT CATSPSGGVNTEAFF
TRBJ2-7 few TRBV7-2 TRBD2 TGTGCCAGCAGCGCAGGCCCCGGGACTAGCGGGTATAGCTCCTACGAGCAGTACTTC CASSAGPGTSGYSSYEQYF
TRBJ1-3 . TRBV5-1 TRBD1 TGCGCCAGCAGCATCCAGACAGGGGGTGGAAACACCATATATTTT CASSIQTGGGNTIYF
TRBJ1-6 . TRBV28 . TGTGCCAGCAGTTCCACGGCGGGGCCGGCTAATTCACCCCTCCACTTT CASSSTAGPANSPLHF
TRBJ1-3 . TRBV9 . TGTGCCAGCAGCGTAGCTTGGGGCTACTCTGGAAACACCATATATTTT CASSVAWGYSGNTIYF
TRBJ1-1 few TRBV19 . TGTGCCAGTAGTGCTACAGGGATGAACACTGAAGCTTTCTTT CASSATGMNTEAFF
TRBJ1-4 . TRBV28 . TGTGCCAGCAGTTTGACCCTCGGGGGAACTAATGAAAAACTGTTTTTT CASSLTLGGTNEKLFF
TRBJ2-7 . TRBV3-1/TRBV3-2 . TGTGCCAGCAGCGAGAGTGCTTCCCTGAGCTACGAGCAGTACTTC CASSESASLSYEQYF
TRBJ2-2 . TRBV9 TRBD2 TGTGCCAGCAGCGTAAACCCCGGGACTAGCGTCACCGGGGAGCTGTTTTTT CASSVNPGTSVTGELFF
TRBJ1-1 . TRBV11-2 . TGTGCCAGCAGCTTAGAAGGAGGTAGGGCGGACACTGAAGCTTTCTTT CASSLEGGRADTEAFF
TRBJ1-5 few TRBV5-1 . TGCGCCAGCAGCTACGGGGGTGCAGATCAGCCCCAGCATTTT CASSYGGADQPQHF
TRBJ2-1 . TRBV5-1 TRBD2 TGCGCCAGCAGCGTACTAGCGGGGTACAATGAGCAGTTCTTC CASSVLAGYNEQFF
TRBJ2-1 . TRBV4-1 . TGCGCCAGCAGCCAAGCGCAGGGGCCCTACAATGAGCAGTTCTTC CASSQAQGPYNEQFF
TRBJ1-2 . TRBV30 . TGTGCCTGGAGTGTACTCGAGGGGGGGGGCATTGTTGGCTACACCTTC CAWSVLEGGGIVGYTF
TRBJ1-6 . TRBV9 . TGTGCCAGCAGCCCGGACCCCCAGGGCGCCAGTTCACCCCTCCACTTT CASSPDPQGASSPLHF
TRBJ2-2 . TRBV19 TRBD2 TGTGCCAGTAGTATAGGTAGCGGGAGGCTGGCAGGGGAGCTGTTTTTT CASSIGSGRLAGELFF
TRBJ2-7 . TRBV6-5 . TGTGCCAGCAGGACAGTACTGTACGAGCAGTACTTC CASRTVLYEQYF
TRBJ1-1 . TRBV30 . TGTGCCTGGAGCCCCAGGGGAGACACTGAAGCTTTCTTT CAWSPRGDTEAFF
TRBJ1-1 few TRBV10-3 TRBD1 TGTGCCACGACAGTCGGGACAGGGGTTACTGAAGCTTTCTTT CATTVGTGVTEAFF
TRBJ2-5 once TRBV19 TRBD2 TGTGCCAGTAGCACTAGCGAGCAAGAGACCCAGTACTTC CASSTSEQETQYF
TRBJ1-1 . TRBV29-1 TRBD1 TGCAGCGTAGGACAGGGTTCGGCCACTGAAGCTTTCTTT CSVGQGSATEAFF
TRBJ2-1 . TRBV5-1 . TGCGCCAGCAGCTTGGCGTCCCCCAATGAGCAGTTCTTC CASSLASPNEQFF
TRBJ1-6 . TRBV5-1 TRBD1 TGCGCCAGCAGCCCCAATCCGGGACAGGAGTTTTCACCCCTCCACTTT CASSPNPGQEFSPLHF
TRBJ1-1 . TRBV6-5 . TGTGCCAGCACGCTCGGGGGAATGAACACTGAAGCTTTCTTT CASTLGGMNTEAFF
TRBJ2-2 . TRBV5-4 . TGTGCCAGCAGCTTGGTAACCGGGGTCTCCGGGGAGCTGTTTTTT CASSLVTGVSGELFF
TRBJ2-2 . TRBV2 . TGTGCCAGCAGTCGGGGGCAGGGAGGGGGCACCGGGGAGCTGTTTTTT CASSRGQGGGTGELFF
TRBJ2-1 . TRBV27 TRBD2 TGTGCCAGCAGTTTATCGGTAGCGGGAGGTGAGCAGTTCTTC CASSLSVAGGEQFF
TRBJ1-2 . TRBV5-6 TRBD1 TGTGCCAGCAGCTATGACAGGGCGTCCAGCGGCTACACCTTC CASSYDRASSGYTF
TRBJ1-5 . TRBV2 . TGTGCCAGCAAGTGGTCAGGGAGCAATCAGCCCCAGCATTTT CASKWSGSNQPQHF
TRBJ2-1 . TRBV5-6 . TGTGCCAGCAGCTTGGCCACAGAGCAGTTCTTC CASSLATEQFF
TRBJ2-5 . TRBV7-9 TRBD2 TGTGCCAGCAGCGCCACTAGCGGGCTGTCGGAGACCCAGTACTTC CASSATSGLSETQYF
TRBJ1-4 . TRBV5-1 . TGCGCCAGCAGCCTGGGGAGGGGCCCTAATGAAAAACTGTTTTTT CASSLGRGPNEKLFF
TRBJ1-1 . TRBV7-9 . TGTGCCAGCAGCTTGGGAGGGGCCGCTGAAGCTTTCTTT CASSLGGAAEAFF
TRBJ1-2 . TRBV6-5 TRBD1 TGTGCCAGCAGGATACAGGGGGCCAGTGACTATGGCTACACCTTC CASRIQGASDYGYTF
TRBJ2-5 . TRBV6-1 . TGTGCCAGCAGTGAGGTCAGGGGACCACAAGAGACCCAGTACTTC CASSEVRGPQETQYF
TRBJ1-1 . TRBV7-3 . TGTGCCAGCAGCTTAATTGGGGGGGCGCGTAGCACTGAAGCTTTCTTT CASSLIGGARSTEAFF
TRBJ1-5 few TRBV19 TRBD1 TGTGCCAGTAGTATAGGGCCGGGACAGGGATCGAGTCAGCCCCAGCATTTT CASSIGPGQGSSQPQHF
TRBJ1-1 . TRBV19 TRBD1 TGTGCCAGTAGTCCCGGGACAGGGAGGAACACTGAAGCTTTCTTT CASSPGTGRNTEAFF
TRBJ2-1 . TRBV7-2 TRBD2 TGTGCCAGCAGCTCAACGGGAGGGGGTGAGCAGTTCTTC CASSSTGGGEQFF